This entry is about one T cell receptor beta chain. The antigen remains unidentified. At the DNA level, this CDR3 is encoded by other sequences in the same sample as well. These data belong to a study of shared clonotypes between healthy human individuals. Study at large: The cohort had two women and three men, ages 18 to 49.

Study-wide points: Clonotype sharing across a few donors was observed for around 5.1% of naive CD4 clonotypes. Rarefaction revealed incomplete sorted-subset sequencing despite large depth.

Germline V gene data show CDR1 as LNHDA and CDR2 as SQIVND (reference sequence). The junction had 2 bases not matched to a gene; V was cut back by 1 base and J by 2 bases. The CDR3 has 15 residues. The data were produced by immunoSEQ multiplex PCR, yet TCRdb's version contains in-frame clones alone and is incomplete. The sample gives around 2,000,000 clones, about 95% of which show up once; roughly 1% is in the top ten. Naive CD8 cells lacked CD45RO, underwent positive selection for CCR7 and left out terminally differentiated effector memory CD45RA+ cells. The chain is built from TRBV19 and TRBJ2-3; 8 bases align to TRBD1. This clonotype was obtained from a man younger than 35 in good health. The sequencing sample was made of naive CD8+ T cells sorted from blood. The CDR3 nucleotides are TGTGCCAGTAGTATAGCAGGGGGCTTCACAGATACGCAGTATTTT. It yields the protein CASSIAGGFTDTQYF.